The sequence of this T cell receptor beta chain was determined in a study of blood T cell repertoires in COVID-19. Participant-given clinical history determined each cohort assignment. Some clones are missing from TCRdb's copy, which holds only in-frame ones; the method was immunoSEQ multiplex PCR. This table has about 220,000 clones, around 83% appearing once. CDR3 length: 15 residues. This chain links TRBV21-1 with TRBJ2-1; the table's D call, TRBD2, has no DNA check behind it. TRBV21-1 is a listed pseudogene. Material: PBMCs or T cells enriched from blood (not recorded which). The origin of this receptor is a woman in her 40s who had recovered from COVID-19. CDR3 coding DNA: TGTGCCCGTAAAGCCCTCGAGTGCTCCTACAATGAGCAGTTCTTC. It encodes CARKALECSYNEQFF.